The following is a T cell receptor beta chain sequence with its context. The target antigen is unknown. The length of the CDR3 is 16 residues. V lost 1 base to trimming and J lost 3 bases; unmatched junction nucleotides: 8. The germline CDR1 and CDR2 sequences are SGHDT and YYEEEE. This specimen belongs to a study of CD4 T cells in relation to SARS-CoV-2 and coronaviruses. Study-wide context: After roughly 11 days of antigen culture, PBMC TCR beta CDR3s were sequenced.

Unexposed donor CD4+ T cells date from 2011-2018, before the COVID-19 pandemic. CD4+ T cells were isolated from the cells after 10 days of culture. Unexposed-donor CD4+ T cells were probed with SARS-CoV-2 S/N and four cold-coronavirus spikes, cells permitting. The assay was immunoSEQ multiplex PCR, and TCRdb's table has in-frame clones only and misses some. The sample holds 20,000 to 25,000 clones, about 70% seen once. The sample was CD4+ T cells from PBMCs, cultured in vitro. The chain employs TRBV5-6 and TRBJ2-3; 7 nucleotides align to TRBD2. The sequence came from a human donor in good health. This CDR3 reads CASSLYLGEGTDTQYF. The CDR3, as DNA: TGTGCCAGCAGCTTGTATCTAGGGGAGGGGACAGATACGCAGTATTTT.